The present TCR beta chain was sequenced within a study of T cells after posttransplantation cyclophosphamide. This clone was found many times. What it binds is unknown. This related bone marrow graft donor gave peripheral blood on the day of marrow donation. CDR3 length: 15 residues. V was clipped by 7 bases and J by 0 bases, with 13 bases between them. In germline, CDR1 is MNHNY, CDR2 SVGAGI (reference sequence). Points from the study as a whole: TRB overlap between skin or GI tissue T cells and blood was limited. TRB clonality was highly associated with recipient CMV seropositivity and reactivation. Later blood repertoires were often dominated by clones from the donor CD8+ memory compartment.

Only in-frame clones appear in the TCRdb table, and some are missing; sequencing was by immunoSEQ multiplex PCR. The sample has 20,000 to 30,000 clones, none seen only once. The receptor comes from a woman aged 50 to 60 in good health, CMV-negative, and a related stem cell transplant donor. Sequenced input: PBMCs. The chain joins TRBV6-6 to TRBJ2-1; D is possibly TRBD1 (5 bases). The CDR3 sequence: CASTTHQGSYNEQFF. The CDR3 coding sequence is TGTGCCAGCACCACACACCAGGGCTCCTACAATGAGCAGTTCTTC.